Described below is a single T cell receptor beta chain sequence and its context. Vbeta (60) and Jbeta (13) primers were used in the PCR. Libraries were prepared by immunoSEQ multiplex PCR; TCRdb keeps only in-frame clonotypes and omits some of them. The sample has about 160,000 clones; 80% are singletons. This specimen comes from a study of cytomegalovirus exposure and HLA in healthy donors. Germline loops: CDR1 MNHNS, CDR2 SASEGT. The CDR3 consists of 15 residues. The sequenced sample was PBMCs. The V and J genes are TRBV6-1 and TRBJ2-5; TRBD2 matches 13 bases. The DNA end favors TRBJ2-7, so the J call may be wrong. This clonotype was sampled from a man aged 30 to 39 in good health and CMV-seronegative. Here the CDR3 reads CASRELAGGAYEQYF. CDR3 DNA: TGTGCCAGCAGGGAACTAGCGGGAGGGGCCTACGAGCAGTACTTC.